The 15 T cell receptor beta chains given below trace back to one sample, sequenced in a study of cytomegalovirus exposure and HLA in healthy donors. The primer mix had 60 Vbeta and 13 Jbeta primers. The table came from immunoSEQ multiplex PCR; TCRdb's copy has only in-frame clones and leaves some out. This sample has about 160,000 clones, with 65% to 85% found just once. Sequencing was done on a sample of PBMCs. These receptors were obtained from a woman in her thirties or forties in good health and CMV-seropositive.

The count of this clone is one. J is TRBJ1-4 and V is TRBV15; D gene ambiguous. V was pared by 3 bases and J by 9 bases, with 14 bases between. Germline CDR1 is LNHNV and CDR2 is YYDKDF (reference sequence). This CDR3 spans 14 amino acids. Here the CDR3 reads CATSRDSKLQKLFF. The CDR3, as DNA: TGTGCCACCAGCAGGGACTCAAAGCTGCAAAAACTGTTTTTT.

The chain is built from TRBV5-6 and TRBJ1-5; TRBD1 might be the D (6 bases). This CDR3 has 17 amino acids. Trimming took 0 bases from V and 3 from J, leaving 16 bases between them. Germline CDR1 reads SGHDT; CDR2 reads YYEEEE. The CDR3 nucleotides are TGTGCCAGCAGCTTGGGTCCTCTTGACAGGCTCAATCAGCCCCAGCATTTT. This encodes CASSLGPLDRLNQPQHF.

This clone was seen a handful of times. The chain combines TRBV5-6 with TRBJ1-2, with D perhaps TRBD1 (6 bases). This CDR3 has 13 amino acids. The ends were cut back, 3 bases at V and 0 bases at J, with 6 bases in the middle. From germline, CDR1 is SGHDT and CDR2 YYEEEE. For the CDR3, the DNA is TGTGCCAGCAGCTGGACAGCTAACTATGGCTACACCTTC. Protein product: CASSWTANYGYTF. Full variable domain (outside the CDR3, taken from reference TRBV5-6 and TRBJ1-2): DAGVTQSPTHLIKTRGQQVTLRCSPKSGHDTVSWYQQALGQGPQFIFQYYEEEERQRGNFPDRFSGHQFPNYSSELNVNALLLGDSALYLCASSWTANYGYTFGSGTRLTVV.

The chain recombines TRBV30 with TRBJ1-2; possible D gene TRBD1, 6 bases. There are 14 residues in the CDR3. Germline V gene data show CDR1 as GTSNPN and CDR2 as SVGIG (reference sequence). Trimming took 5 bases from V and 3 from J, leaving 16 bases between them. CDR3 residues: CAWQIQGSDYGYTF. The CDR3 DNA follows: TGTGCCTGGCAAATACAGGGTAGCGACTATGGCTACACCTTC.

This clone was recorded once. Additional DNA sequences in this sample encode the identical CDR3. The CDR3 nucleotides read TGTGCCTGGAGTTTTCGTAACACTGAAGCTTTCTTT. This sequence encodes CAWSFRNTEAFF. The chain links TRBV30 to TRBJ1-1, with D unclear. V was pared by 2 bases and J by 2 bases, with 6 bases between. The CDR3 has 12 amino acids. Per the germline V gene, CDR1 is GTSNPN and CDR2 is SVGIG (reference sequence).

The CDR3 coding sequence is TGTGCCAGCAGCACTCAAGGGGGACAGCCCCAGCATTTT. Translated: CASSTQGGQPQHF. The rearrangement uses TRBV7-2 and TRBJ1-5; possibly TRBD1 for D (6 bases). CDR3 length equals 13 residues. Germline CDR1 reads SGHTA; CDR2 reads FQGNSA. V was trimmed by 5 bases and J by 7 bases, leaving 12 bases between them. The full variable domain, its missing parts supplied by reference TRBV7-2 and TRBJ1-5, is GAGVSQSPSNKVTEKGKDVELRCDPISGHTALYWYRQSLGQGLEFLIYFQGNSAPDKSGLPSDRFSAERTGGSVSTLTIQRTQQEDSAVYLCASSTQGGQPQHFGDGTRLSIL.

V and J are TRBV14 and TRBJ1-1; D is ambiguous. The germline V and J ends were trimmed by 2 bases and 1 base, with 14 bases remaining between them. CDR1 is SGHDN, CDR2 FVKESK, per germline. The CDR3 covers 16 residues. The CDR3 reads CASSQREFRANTEAFF. CDR3 bases: TGTGCCAGCAGCCAACGGGAATTCCGGGCGAACACTGAAGCTTTCTTT.

V gene TRBV2 combines with J gene TRBJ1-2; D may be TRBD1 (5 bases). CDR1 is SNHLY, CDR2 FYNNEI, per germline. The V and J ends lost 4 bases and 0 bases respectively, with 9 bases between them. The CDR3 sequence is 14 residues long. The CDR3 reads CASSGQGPNYGYTF. DNA for the CDR3: TGTGCCAGCAGTGGGCAGGGCCCTAACTATGGCTACACCTTC. The full variable domain, its missing parts supplied by reference TRBV2 and TRBJ1-2, is EPEVTQTPSHQVTQMGQEVILRCVPISNHLYFYWYRQILGQKVEFLVSFYNNEISEKSEIFDDQFSVERPDGSNFTLKIRSTKLEDSAMYFCASSGQGPNYGYTFGSGTRLTVV.

This clone was counted a single time. The chain links TRBV18 to TRBJ1-2; D is possibly TRBD1 (5 bases). The CDR3 sequence is 14 residues long. Trimming shortened V by 2 bases and J by 7 bases, and 14 bases separated the two germline ends. The germline V gene has CDR1 KGHSH and CDR2 LQKENI. The CDR3 nucleotides read TGTGCCAGCTCACCAGGCACCCAAACAGGTGGCTACACCTTC. Translated, it gives CASSPGTQTGGYTF.

This clone was counted once. The chain has TRBV5-4 and TRBJ1-6; no clear D gene. V gave up 5 bases and J gave up 7 bases, with 10 bases separating them. Per germline, CDR1 SGHNT and CDR2 YYREEE (reference sequence). This CDR3 comprises 13 residues. The CDR3 DNA reads as TGTGCCAGCAGGGTGGGAGAGAATTCACCCCTCCACTTT. Its protein is CASRVGENSPLHF. Using reference TRBV5-4 and TRBJ1-6 for the parts outside the CDR3, the full variable domain is ETGVTQSPTHLIKTRGQQVTLRCSSQSGHNTVSWYQQALGQGPQFIFQYYREEENGRGNFPPRFSGLQFPNYSSELNVNALELDDSALYLCASRVGENSPLHFGNGTRLTVT.

The chain combines TRBV19 with TRBJ2-7; D possibly corresponds to TRBD2 (7 bases). V was pared by 5 bases and J by 5 bases, with 25 bases between. There are 17 residues in the CDR3. In germline, CDR1 is LNHDA, CDR2 SQIVND (reference sequence). The CDR3 sequence is CASSQKSPGGSLNEQYF. In DNA form, the CDR3 reads TGTGCCAGTAGTCAAAAGTCCCCGGGGGGCAGCCTAAACGAGCAGTACTTC.

This chain uses TRBV6-5 with TRBJ2-7, with D unresolved. The CDR3 has 13 amino acids. The ends were cut back, 2 bases at V and 2 bases at J, with 7 bases in the middle. Germline loops: CDR1 MNHEY, CDR2 SVGAGI. CDR3 in amino acids: CASSYHQAYEQYF. The DNA for the CDR3 is TGTGCCAGCAGTTACCACCAGGCCTACGAGCAGTACTTC.

In the case of this clone: The germline gene is not matched at one end of the junction; a read error may be the cause. The chain couples TRBV7-9 to TRBJ1-1, with D hard to call. Germline CDR1 reads SEHNR; CDR2 reads FQNEAQ (reference sequence). The CDR3 contains 12 residues. The CDR3 reads CSSSLFPREAFF. The CDR3 coding sequence is TGTTCCAGCAGCTTGTTTCCTCGTGAAGCTTTCTTT.

The genes are TRBV7-9 and TRBJ1-1; weak D call: TRBD1 (6 bases). The CDR3 runs 14 residues. V was clipped by 5 bases and J by 0 bases, with 10 bases between them. Germline assignment: CDR1 SEHNR and CDR2 FQNEAQ (reference sequence). CDR3 protein: CASSPGAVNTEAFF. The CDR3 DNA is TGTGCCAGCAGCCCAGGGGCCGTGAACACTGAAGCTTTCTTT.

The chain combines TRBV5-1 with TRBJ2-2; weak D call: TRBD2 (7 bases). Trimming removed 4 bases from V and 4 bases from J, with 14 bases in between. CDR1 is SGHRS, CDR2 YFSETQ, per germline. This CDR3 comprises 15 residues. Here the CDR3 DNA reads TGCGCCAGCAGCACAGGGACTATGGGCACCGGGGAGCTGTTTTTT. Translation gives CASSTGTMGTGELFF.